This TCR beta chain derives from a study of cytomegalovirus exposure and HLA in healthy donors. The study ran its PCR with 60 Vbeta and 13 Jbeta primers. The assay was immunoSEQ multiplex PCR, and TCRdb's table has in-frame clones only and misses some. The sample carries roughly 80,000 clones, around 82% recorded once. The CDR3 loop spans 17 amino acids. The chain combines TRBV21-1 with TRBJ2-1; the DNA was not used to check the table's D call, TRBD2. TRBV21-1 is assigned pseudogene status. The TCR originated in a male donor in good health and CMV-seronegative. Sequences were obtained from PBMCs. The CDR3 is CASSTTTTRSGDNEQFF. The DNA for the CDR3 is TGTGCCAGCAGCACGACCACTACTAGAAGTGGGGACAATGAGCAGTTCTTC.